This T cell receptor (beta chain) was profiled in a study of tumor and adjacent non-tumor tissue in lung cancer. Study-level results: Normal lung showed higher cumulative top 100 clone frequency than tumor.

This sample's RNA came from whole unsorted tissue. Distant lung tissue was collected more than 3 cm away from the tumor edge. Chemotherapy-naive patients with new lung cancer underwent thoracic surgery in China, August–late 2014. This clonotype was recorded many times. Its antigen is not known. The library came from three nested PCR rounds adapted from ARM-PCR protocols. MiXCR was run by TCRdb on the multiplex PCR reads, yielding one entry per CDR3 protein. The sample yields 100,000 or so distinct CDR3 sequences, around three fifths seen once. The germline CDR1 and CDR2 sequences are MNHNS and SASEGT. There are 13 residues in the CDR3. V lost 8 bases and J 0 bases, leaving 8 bases between the germline ends.

The sample taken for sequencing was distant non-tumor lung tissue. This chain links TRBV6-1 with TRBJ2-1; no definite D call. The sequence derives from a man aged 30-40 years with non-small cell lung cancer. As DNA, the CDR3 is TGTGCCAGCCTAAGGAACTCCTACAATGAGCAGTTCTTC. Translating gives CASLRNSYNEQFF.